The following is a T cell receptor beta chain sequence with its context. Trimming left V 3 bases short and J 0 bases short, with 5 bases between. The CDR3 runs to 13 residues. Germline values: CDR1 MDHEN, CDR2 SYDVKM. TCRdb's table, derived via immunoSEQ multiplex PCR, lists solely in-frame clones and lacks some. This table has around 2.1 million clones, about 92% appearing once. The data derive from a study of shared clonotypes between healthy human individuals. The naive CD8 subset, CD45RO-negative cells positively selected for CCR7, excluded terminally differentiated effector memory CD45RA+ cells. This clonotype was obtained from a man younger than 35 in good health. Some clones in this sample may be carry-over from other donors' samples. The chain has TRBV28 and TRBJ1-1; no reliable D call. Sequenced input: naive CD8+ T cells from PBMCs. CDR3 loop: CASSFPVNTEAFF. The CDR3 DNA reads as TGTGCCAGCAGTTTTCCCGTGAACACTGAAGCTTTCTTT.